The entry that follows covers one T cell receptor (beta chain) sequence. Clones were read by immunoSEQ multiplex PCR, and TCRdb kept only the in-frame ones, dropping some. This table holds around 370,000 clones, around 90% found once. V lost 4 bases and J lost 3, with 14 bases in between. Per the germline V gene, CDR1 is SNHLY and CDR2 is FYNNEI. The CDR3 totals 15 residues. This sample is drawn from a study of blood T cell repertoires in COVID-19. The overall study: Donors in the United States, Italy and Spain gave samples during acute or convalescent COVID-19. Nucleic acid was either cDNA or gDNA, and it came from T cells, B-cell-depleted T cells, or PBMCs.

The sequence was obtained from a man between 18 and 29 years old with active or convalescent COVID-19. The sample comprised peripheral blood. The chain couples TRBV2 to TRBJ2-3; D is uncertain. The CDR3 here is CASSVQSVGTDTQYF. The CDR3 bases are TGTGCCAGCAGTGTCCAGTCTGTCGGGACAGATACGCAGTATTTT.